This is a list of T cell receptor beta chains from one sample in a study of Graves' ophthalmopathy and Graves' hyperthyroidism. TCRdb re-called the multiplex PCR reads with MiXCR, one entry per CDR3 protein. The sample has fewer than 400,000 distinct CDR3 sequences; 15% to 20% are singletons. Input material: peripheral blood. Receptor source: a woman younger than 30 with Graves' ophthalmopathy. Each CDR3 is given with its conserved first and last residue. The D gene is left open where the match is weak. Size tells how often a clone was seen (once, few, many) or the class of an expanded clone, and some rows leave it out.

TRBD1 | many | TRBJ1-2 | TRBV28 | TGTGCCAGCAGCCGACAGGGAGGAGGCTACACCTTC | CASSRQGGGYTF
NA | many | TRBJ2-1 | TRBV27 | TGTGCCAGCAGTTGGGGGGCTAACAATGAGCAGTTCTTC | CASSWGANNEQFF
NA | many | TRBJ1-6 | TRBV27 | TGTGCCAGCAGTCCCCTGAATTCACCCCTCCACTTT | CASSPLNSPLHF
NA | NA | TRBJ1-2 | TRBV28 | TGTGCCACCCCAGGGTCGAATGGCTACACCTTC | CATPGSNGYTF
TRBD2 | NA | TRBJ2-5 | TRBV12-3/TRBV12-4 | TGTGCCAGCAGCGGCGTGATACTAGCGGGACAAGAGACCCAGTACTTC | CASSGVILAGQETQYF
NA | many | TRBJ2-5 | TRBV11-2 | TGTGCCAGCAGCTTAGATTCCACAAGAAGGGCGGAGACCCAGTACTTC | CASSLDSTRRAETQYF
NA | many | TRBJ2-7 | TRBV28 | TGTGCCAGCAGCTACCGCGTAGGGACCTACGAGCAGTACTTC | CASSYRVGTYEQYF
TRBD1 | many | TRBJ2-7 | TRBV12-3/TRBV12-4 | TGTGCCAGCAGTCGGACAGGGGGAAGGGACTACGAGCAGTACTTC | CASSRTGGRDYEQYF
TRBD1 | many | TRBJ1-5 | TRBV2 | TGTGCCAGCAGGGGGACAGGGGGTGGAAGCAATCAGCCCCAGCATTTT | CASRGTGGGSNQPQHF
NA | many | TRBJ1-1 | TRBV5-5 | TGTGCCAGCAGCTACGGGCCAGAGAACACTGAAGCTTTCTTT | CASSYGPENTEAFF
NA | many | TRBJ1-2 | TRBV11-2 | TGTGCCAGCAGCCCCACCGCGGGCGGGGAGGGAAACTATGGCTACACCTTC | CASSPTAGGEGNYGYTF
NA | many | TRBJ1-6 | TRBV11-2 | TGTGCCAGCAGCTTCGCTGGATCACCCCTCCACTTT | CASSFAGSPLHF
NA | many | TRBJ2-7 | TRBV12-3/TRBV12-4 | TGTGCCAGCAGTCCGCCTAGAGGACACTCCTACGAGCAGTACTTC | CASSPPRGHSYEQYF
NA | many | TRBJ1-5 | TRBV12-3/TRBV12-4 | TGTGCCAGCAGTTTGCAGTATAGCAATCAGCCCCAGCATTTT | CASSLQYSNQPQHF
NA | NA | TRBJ2-5 | TRBV12-3/TRBV12-4 | TGTGCCAGCAGTTTTCAGGCAGGGGTGGGCCAAGAGACCCAGTACTTC | CASSFQAGVGQETQYF
NA | many | TRBJ2-5 | TRBV15 | TGTGCCACCAGCCCACGGGGTATTCGGGAGACCCAGTACTTC | CATSPRGIRETQYF
TRBD1 | many | TRBJ1-1 | TRBV18 | TGTGCCAGCTCACCGAGGTTGAAGGGGGCTGGGGGCACTGAAGCTTTCTTT | CASSPRLKGAGGTEAFF
TRBD1 | NA | TRBJ1-2 | TRBV6-1 | TGTGCCAGCAGTGCGATCGGACAGGGGGCGAGGGGCTACACCTTC | CASSAIGQGARGYTF
NA | many | TRBJ1-1 | TRBV7-2 | TGTGCCAGCAGTTCGACTGCGGGCGTGAACACTGAAGCTTTCTTT | CASSSTAGVNTEAFF
NA | many | TRBJ2-7 | TRBV6-2/TRBV6-3 | TGTGCCAGCAGTGCGACCCGCTACGAGCAGTACTTC | CASSATRYEQYF
TRBD2 | many | TRBJ2-7 | TRBV11-2 | TGTGCCAGCAGCTTACAACTAGCGGGAGTCGTGACCTACGAGCAGTACTTC | CASSLQLAGVVTYEQYF
NA | many | TRBJ1-3 | TRBV14 | TGTGCCAGCAGCCAAGGAGGAGCTACCTATTTT | CASSQGGATYF
NA | NA | TRBJ1-1 | TRBV6-1 | TGTGCCAGCTACCCACAGGGAAACACTGAAGCTTTCTTT | CASYPQGNTEAFF